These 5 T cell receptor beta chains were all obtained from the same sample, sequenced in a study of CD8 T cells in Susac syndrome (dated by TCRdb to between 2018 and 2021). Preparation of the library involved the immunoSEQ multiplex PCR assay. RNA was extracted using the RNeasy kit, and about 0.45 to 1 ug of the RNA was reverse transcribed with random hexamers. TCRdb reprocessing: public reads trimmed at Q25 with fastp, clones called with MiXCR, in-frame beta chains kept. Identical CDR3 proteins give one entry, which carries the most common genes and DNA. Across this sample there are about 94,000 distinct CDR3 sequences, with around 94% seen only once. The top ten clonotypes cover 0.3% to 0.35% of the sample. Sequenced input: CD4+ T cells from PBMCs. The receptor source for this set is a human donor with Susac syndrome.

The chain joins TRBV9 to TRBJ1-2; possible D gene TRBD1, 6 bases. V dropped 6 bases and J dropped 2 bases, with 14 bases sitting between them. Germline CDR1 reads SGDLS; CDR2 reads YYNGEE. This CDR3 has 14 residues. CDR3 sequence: CASTSQGQNYGYTF. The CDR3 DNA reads TGTGCCAGCACTTCCCAGGGACAAAACTATGGCTACACCTTC.

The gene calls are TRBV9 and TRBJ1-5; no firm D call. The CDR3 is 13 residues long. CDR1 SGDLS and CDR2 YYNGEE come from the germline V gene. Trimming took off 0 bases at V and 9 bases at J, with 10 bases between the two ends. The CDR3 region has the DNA TGTGCCAGCAGCGTAGTAGAAGGTGGGCCCCAGCATTTT. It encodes CASSVVEGGPQHF.

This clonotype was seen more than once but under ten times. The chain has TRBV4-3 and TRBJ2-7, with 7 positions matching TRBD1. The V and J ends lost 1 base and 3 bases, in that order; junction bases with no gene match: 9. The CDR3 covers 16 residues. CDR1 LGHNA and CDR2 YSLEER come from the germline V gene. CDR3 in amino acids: CASSQVLGQKVYEQYF. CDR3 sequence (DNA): TGCGCCAGCAGCCAAGTACTGGGACAGAAAGTCTACGAGCAGTACTTC.

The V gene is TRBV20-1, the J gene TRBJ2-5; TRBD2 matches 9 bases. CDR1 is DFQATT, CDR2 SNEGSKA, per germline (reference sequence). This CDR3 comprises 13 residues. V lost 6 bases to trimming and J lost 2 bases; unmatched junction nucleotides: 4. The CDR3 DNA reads TGCAGTGCAGCCCTAGCGGGACAAGAGACCCAGTACTTC. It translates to CSAALAGQETQYF.

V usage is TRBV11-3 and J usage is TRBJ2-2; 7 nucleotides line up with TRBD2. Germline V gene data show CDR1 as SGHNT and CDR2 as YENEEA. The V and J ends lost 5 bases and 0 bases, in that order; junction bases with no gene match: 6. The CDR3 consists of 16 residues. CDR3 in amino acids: CASSPQTSTNTGELFF. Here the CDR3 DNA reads TGTGCCAGCAGCCCGCAGACTAGCACGAACACCGGGGAGCTGTTTTTT.